These T cell receptor beta chains were read from a single sample in a study of spatial heterogeneity in lung cancer. In TCRdb, the 5' RACE reads were re-called with MiXCR into one record per CDR3 protein. The repertoire has roughly 1,700 distinct CDR3 sequences, over 20% of them found once; the top ten carry around 25%. The source was normal lung tissue next to the tumor, collected at surgery. Every receptor here comes from a male donor with early-stage non-small cell lung cancer. Each CDR3 is given with its conserved first and last residue. D genes are given only for firm matches. Rows may omit the clone size; those that give it use once, few, many or a size class.

TRBV13	TRBJ2-7	NA	TRBD1	CASSLGQSYEQYF	TGTGCCAGCAGCCTGGGACAGTCGTACGAGCAGTACTTC
TRBV24-1	TRBJ2-7	few	NA	CATSAHSYEQYF	TGTGCCACCAGTGCCCACTCCTACGAGCAGTACTTC
TRBV4-3	TRBJ1-4	medium-sized	TRBD1	CASSPRSRAGTGDFEKLFF	TGCGCCAGCAGCCCCAGGAGCAGGGCCGGGACAGGGGACTTTGAAAAACTGTTTTTT
TRBV7-8	TRBJ2-1	NA	NA	CASSLNFDNEQFF	TGTGCCAGCAGCTTAAACTTCGACAATGAGCAGTTCTTC
TRBV20-1	TRBJ1-1	NA	NA	CSAFQPAKGVVFF	TGCAGTGCTTTTCAACCGGCGAAGGGGGTGGTTTTCTTT
TRBV7-2	TRBJ1-2	medium-sized	NA	CASSPNRTPNYGYTF	TGTGCCAGCAGCCCGAATCGAACCCCTAACTATGGCTACACCTTC
TRBV23-1	TRBJ2-4	large	TRBD1	CASSQRGPAKNIQYF	TGCGCCAGCAGCCAAAGGGGGCCTGCCAAAAACATTCAGTACTTC
TRBV6-5	TRBJ2-5	NA	TRBD1	CASSYGRGLHETQYF	TGTGCCAGCAGTTACGGCAGGGGGCTACATGAGACCCAGTACTTC
TRBV20-1	TRBJ1-1	few	NA	CSASTGWTEAFF	TGCAGTGCTAGCACCGGGTGGACTGAAGCTTTCTTT
TRBV7-9	TRBJ2-2	few	NA	CASSPRGGGTVTGELFF	TGTGCCAGTAGCCCTCGAGGAGGGGGCACGGTCACCGGGGAGCTGTTTTTT
TRBV20-1	TRBJ2-5	medium-sized	NA	CSAKWQTYQETQYF	TGCAGTGCCAAGTGGCAGACGTACCAAGAGACCCAGTACTTC
TRBV3-1	TRBJ1-1	few	NA	CASSVLNRDTEAFF	TGTGCCAGCAGCGTACTAAATAGGGACACTGAAGCTTTCTTT
TRBV6-5	TRBJ1-2	few	TRBD1	CASSDNQGAGGYTF	TGTGCCAGCAGTGACAATCAGGGGGCTGGTGGCTACACCTTC
TRBV28	TRBJ2-5	NA	TRBD2	CASTAGRGETQYF	TGTGCCAGCACCGCAGGGAGGGGAGAGACCCAGTACTTC
TRBV7-2	TRBJ2-1	large	NA	CASTASGAADEQFF	TGTGCCAGCACCGCGTCCGGGGCCGCAGATGAGCAGTTCTTC
TRBV5-4	TRBJ2-5	NA	NA	CASSLVTGGGETQYF	TGTGCCAGCAGCTTGGTGACCGGCGGGGGCGAGACCCAGTACTTC
TRBV6-2/TRBV6-3	TRBJ2-5	large	NA	CASSYHIEETQYF	TGTGCCAGCAGTTATCACATCGAAGAGACCCAGTACTTC
TRBV7-8	TRBJ2-3	medium-sized	TRBD2	CASSFRLAGADTQYF	TGTGCCAGCAGCTTTAGACTAGCGGGGGCAGATACGCAGTATTTT
TRBV9	TRBJ2-2	NA	NA	CASSVRQGSGELFF	TGTGCCAGCAGCGTACGCCAGGGGAGCGGGGAGCTGTTTTTT
TRBV7-8	TRBJ2-3	NA	TRBD1	CASSLDSGTDNTDTQYF	TGTGCCAGCAGCTTAGACTCCGGGACAGATAACACAGATACGCAGTATTTT
TRBV7-8	TRBJ2-7	large	TRBD1	CASSARTGVRYEQYF	TGTGCCAGCAGCGCCCGGACAGGGGTAAGGTACGAGCAGTACTTC
TRBV7-2	TRBJ2-7	few	TRBD2	CASSLVRGYEQYF	TGTGCCAGCAGCTTAGTGCGGGGGTACGAGCAGTACTTC
TRBV11-3	TRBJ2-7	NA	TRBD1	CASSRRQGRNYEQYF	TGTGCCAGCAGCCGCCGACAGGGAAGAAACTACGAGCAGTACTTC
TRBV6-2/TRBV6-3	TRBJ2-7	hyperexpanded	TRBD1	CASSRTGPYEQYF	TGTGCCAGCAGTCGGACAGGGCCCTACGAGCAGTACTTC
TRBV6-5	TRBJ1-2	NA	NA	CASSYSGGAGGYTF	TGTGCCAGCAGTTACTCCGGGGGCGCGGGAGGCTACACCTTC
TRBV5-1	TRBJ2-7	NA	NA	CASSLAGAQGSYEQYF	TGCGCCAGCAGCTTGGCCGGGGCCCAGGGGTCCTACGAGCAGTACTTC
TRBV6-5	TRBJ2-3	NA	NA	CASSPWTSTDTQYF	TGTGCCAGCAGTCCGTGGACCAGCACAGATACGCAGTATTTT
TRBV20-1	TRBJ2-7	once	TRBD1	CSAGIGQGYEQYF	TGCAGTGCTGGTATTGGACAGGGATACGAGCAGTACTTC
TRBV7-8	TRBJ1-6	NA	NA	CASSPQSIGQPSPLHF	TGTGCCAGCAGCCCCCAGAGTATAGGACAGCCTTCACCCCTCCACTTT
TRBV9	TRBJ2-3	NA	NA	CASSPYPGGRADTQYF	TGTGCCAGCAGCCCCTATCCCGGGGGGCGGGCAGATACGCAGTATTTT
TRBV29-1	TRBJ2-3	large	NA	CSVESGGNTQYF	TGCAGCGTTGAGTCTGGGGGAAATACGCAGTATTTT
TRBV7-2	TRBJ1-2	NA	TRBD1	CASSPAGTGKIYGYTF	TGTGCCAGCAGCCCCGCCGGGACAGGGAAGATATATGGCTACACCTTC
TRBV7-2	TRBJ2-1	NA	NA	CASSLDGYNEQFF	TGTGCCAGCAGCTTAGACGGCTACAATGAGCAGTTCTTC
TRBV5-4	TRBJ2-5	NA	NA	CASSLAGLEMETQYF	TGTGCCAGCAGCTTGGCCGGGCTGGAGATGGAGACCCAGTACTTC
TRBV20-1	TRBJ2-3	NA	TRBD2	CSAINGGEGTDTQYF	TGCAGTGCTATAAATGGGGGGGAGGGCACAGATACGCAGTATTTT
TRBV29-1	TRBJ2-7	few	TRBD1	CSVGRGQSYEQYF	TGCAGCGTGGGTCGGGGACAGTCCTACGAGCAGTACTTC
TRBV5-4	TRBJ1-2	large	NA	CASSLRGASRDYGYTF	TGTGCCAGCAGCCTACGGGGGGCTTCGAGGGACTATGGCTACACCTTC
TRBV4-3	TRBJ1-6	NA	NA	CASSQVDASPLHF	TGCGCCAGCAGCCAAGTGGACGCTTCACCCCTCCACTTT
TRBV11-1	TRBJ1-1	few	NA	CASSLRTGNTEAFF	TGTGCCAGCAGCTTACGGACGGGAAACACTGAAGCTTTCTTT
TRBV28	TRBJ2-2	medium-sized	NA	CASSSPPGELFF	TGTGCCAGCAGTTCGCCCCCCGGGGAGCTGTTTTTT
TRBV20-1	TRBJ2-5	NA	NA	CSARDSLVETQYF	TGCAGTGCTAGAGATTCCCTAGTTGAGACCCAGTACTTC
TRBV28	TRBJ1-1	medium-sized	NA	CASTVVTEAFF	TGTGCCAGCACGGTGGTGACTGAAGCTTTCTTT
TRBV28	TRBJ2-6	large	NA	CASSFTDRSSGANVLTF	TGTGCCAGCAGTTTCACGGACCGCAGCTCTGGGGCCAACGTCCTGACTTTC
TRBV5-1	TRBJ1-1	NA	NA	CASSFADMNTEAFF	TGCGCCAGCAGCTTTGCGGACATGAACACTGAAGCTTTCTTT
TRBV18	TRBJ2-1	NA	NA	CASSPHSYNEQFF	TGTGCCAGCTCACCACACTCCTACAATGAGCAGTTCTTC
TRBV29-1	TRBJ2-4	NA	TRBD2	CSVGTSGRNIQYF	TGCAGCGTTGGGACTAGCGGGAGGAACATTCAGTACTTC
TRBV6-5	TRBJ2-7	NA	NA	CASSYSTLAGYEQYF	TGTGCCAGCAGTTACTCGACTCTAGCTGGCTACGAGCAGTACTTC
TRBV7-9	TRBJ2-1	few	TRBD1	CASSSGWDSFNEQFF	TGTGCCAGCAGCTCGGGCTGGGACAGCTTTAATGAGCAGTTCTTC
TRBV20-1	TRBJ2-1	few	NA	CSGRRLVGGTYNEQFF	TGCAGTGGGAGACGACTAGTGGGCGGGACCTACAATGAGCAGTTCTTC
TRBV7-8	TRBJ1-4	NA	NA	CASSSRMGREVIEKLFF	TGTGCCAGCAGCTCCAGAATGGGGAGAGAGGTGATTGAAAAACTGTTTTTT